Shown below are 26 T cell receptor beta chains from a single sample sequenced in a study of blood T cell repertoires in COVID-19. Produced via immunoSEQ multiplex PCR; TCRdb's table is partial and in-frame only. The top ten clones hold around 7.2% of a sample with about 74,000 clones, 82% of them seen once. Sequenced: peripheral blood. These TCRs come from a human donor in a cohort sampled during active COVID-19.

The rearrangement uses TRBV2 and TRBJ1-6; weak D call: TRBD1 (5 bases). This CDR3 has 15 residues. Trimming removed 3 bases at V and 6 bases at J, with 12 bases between. CDR1 and CDR2 (germline): SNHLY, FYNNEI. CDR3 sequence reads: CASSDRAPFNSPLHF. DNA of the CDR3: TGTGCCAGCAGTGACAGGGCCCCATTTAATTCACCCCTCCACTTT.

The chain combines TRBV5-4 with TRBJ2-5, with 10 bases that match TRBD1. Germline-derived CDR1 and CDR2 are SGHNT and YYREEE (reference sequence). The J segment lost 7 bases and the V segment lost 0 bases, leaving 6 bases of the junction unmatched. This CDR3 is 15 amino acids long. The CDR3 is CASSLGGTGASTQYF. CDR3 in DNA: TGTGCCAGCAGCTTGGGGGGGACAGGGGCTTCGACCCAGTACTTC.

The chain employs TRBV3-1 (or the pseudogene TRBV3-2) and TRBJ1-6; maybe TRBD1 (5 bases). V was shortened by 3 bases and J by 8 bases, with 11 bases between the two germline ends. CDR3 length equals 14 residues. CDR1 LGHDT and CDR2 YNNKEL come from the germline V gene (reference sequence). This chain's CDR3 is CASSQGQAYSPLHF. The CDR3 nucleotides read TGTGCCAGCAGCCAGGGGCAGGCCTATTCACCCCTCCACTTT.

This rearrangement joins TRBV19 to TRBJ1-5, with 9 bases matching TRBD1. Germline V CDR1 and CDR2: LNHDA, SQIVND (reference sequence). There are 13 residues in the CDR3. The V and J ends lost 4 bases and 6 bases, in that order; junction bases with no gene match: 1. Here the CDR3 DNA reads TGTGCCAGTAGTACGGACAGGGGTCAGCCCCAGCATTTT. Its translation: CASSTDRGQPQHF.

The chain recombines TRBV7-9 with TRBJ2-7, with 11 bases lining up with TRBD2. Trimming took 6 bases from V and 2 from J; bases not matched to a gene: 3. The V gene's germline CDR1 is SEHNR and CDR2 FQNEAQ (reference sequence). The CDR3 has 14 residues. The CDR3 spells CASSLAGGTYEQYF. CDR3 DNA sequence: TGTGCCAGCAGTCTAGCGGGGGGTACCTACGAGCAGTACTTC.

V and J are TRBV7-2 and TRBJ1-4, with D perhaps matching TRBD1 (6 bases). V lost 1 base and J lost 5, with 8 bases in between. The germline gives CDR1 SGHTA, CDR2 FQGNSA. The CDR3 sequence is 14 residues long. CDR3 sequence: CASSLGTANEKLFF. The CDR3 DNA reads as TGTGCCAGCAGCTTAGGGACAGCGAATGAAAAACTGTTTTTT. The whole variable domain, remainder taken from reference TRBV7-2 and TRBJ1-4, is GAGVSQSPSNKVTEKGKDVELRCDPISGHTALYWYRQSLGQGLEFLIYFQGNSAPDKSGLPSDRFSAERTGGSVSTLTIQRTQQEDSAVYLCASSLGTANEKLFFGSGTQLSVL.

The J gene is TRBJ2-1, the V gene TRBV24-1; TRBD1 is a possible D gene (6 bases). The V and J ends lost 5 bases and 8 bases respectively, with 15 bases between them. CDR1 and CDR2 from the germline V gene are KGHDR and SFDVKD. The CDR3 covers 14 residues. CDR3 sequence: CATSGGPSSHEQFF. The CDR3 DNA reads TGTGCCACCAGTGGGGGGCCAAGCTCCCATGAGCAGTTCTTC.

The V gene is TRBV19, the J gene TRBJ2-7; D might be TRBD2 (5 bases). V gave up 2 bases and J gave up 2 bases, with 10 bases separating them. The germline V gene has CDR1 LNHDA and CDR2 SQIVND (reference sequence). The CDR3 has 14 amino acids. The CDR3 sequence is CASSIKGGPYEQYF. CDR3 nucleotides: TGTGCCAGTAGTATAAAAGGAGGCCCCTACGAGCAGTACTTC.

The chain's CDR3 is CASRLVRQGLYF. CDR3 DNA sequence: TGTGCAAGTCGCTTAGTGAGACAGGGTTTGTACTTC. The chain is built from TRBV12-2 and TRBJ2-7; whether TRBD1, the table's D call, matches the DNA was not checked. TRBV12-2 is an annotated pseudogene. The CDR3 sequence is 12 residues long.

This sequence joins TRBV9 and TRBJ2-7, with TRBD1 identical over 9 bases. CDR1 is SGDLS and CDR2 is YYNGEE in the germline V gene. The trim removed 2 bases at V and 2 bases at J, leaving 5 bases unmatched. The CDR3 covers 15 residues. The CDR3 spells CASSVDRGPTYEQYF. The DNA for the CDR3 is TGTGCCAGCAGCGTGGACAGGGGACCAACCTACGAGCAGTACTTC.

With regard to this clone: Mismatch with germline at one junction end may stem from a read error. The chain combines TRBV6-2 or TRBV6-3 with TRBJ1-4; TRBD1 matches at 10 bases. CDR3 size: 13 residues. CDR1 is MNHEY, CDR2 SVGEGT, per germline. CDR3 region: CASSSGGQGTGIF. The CDR3 DNA reads TGTGCCAGCAGTTCCGGGGGACAGGGGACGGGCATTTTT.

The V call is TRBV10-3, the J call TRBJ2-7, with 8 nucleotides matching TRBD2. V was pared by 2 bases and J by 2 bases, with 5 bases of the junction left unmatched. Germline V CDR1 and CDR2: ENHRY, SYGVKD. CDR3 size: 15 residues. CDR3 DNA sequence: TGTGCCATCAGTGAGAAGGGCGGGGGGCCCTACGAGCAGTACTTC. It specifies CAISEKGGGPYEQYF.

This clone was seen a few times. The chain employs TRBV10-3 and TRBJ1-2; D is uncertain. The CDR3 covers 13 residues. From germline, CDR1 is ENHRY and CDR2 SYGVKD. The ends were cut back, 10 bases at V and 3 bases at J, with 15 bases in the middle. The CDR3 spells CATPSVLYYGYTF. The CDR3 coding sequence is TGTGCCACCCCGTCTGTCCTATACTATGGCTACACCTTC.

The J gene is TRBJ2-6, the V gene TRBV7-9, with a possible D match to TRBD1 (6 bases). V was shortened by 7 bases and J by 3 bases, with 22 bases between the two germline ends. Germline V lookup: CDR1 SEHNR, CDR2 FQNEAQ (reference sequence). The CDR3 runs to 18 residues. In nucleotides, the CDR3 is TGTGCCAGCACGCAGACGGGACACGGGGTTTTTGGGGCCAACGTCCTGACTTTC. It specifies CASTQTGHGVFGANVLTF.

This clone showed up just a few times. This sequence joins TRBV12-3 or TRBV12-4 and TRBJ1-3; D possibly corresponds to TRBD1 (5 bases). The CDR3 totals 12 residues. The V and J ends lost 7 bases and 7 bases respectively, with 11 bases between them. The CDR3 region has the DNA TGTGCCAGCAAGCGGAGGGGTAACACCATATATTTT. This encodes CASKRRGNTIYF.

The CDR3 nucleotides are TGTGCCAGCAGTTACCGGACTGCTGGAAACACCATATATTTT. It translates to CASSYRTAGNTIYF. The chain joins TRBV6-5 to TRBJ1-3; D remains ambiguous. Trimming left V 2 bases short and J 2 bases short, with 7 bases between. CDR1 MNHEY and CDR2 SVGAGI come from the germline V gene. CDR3 length: 14 amino acids.

This chain links TRBV3-1 (or the pseudogene TRBV3-2) with TRBJ1-2; D is undetermined. Germline CDR1 LGHDT, CDR2 YNNKEL (reference sequence). V was shortened by 3 bases and J by 5 bases, with 7 bases between the two germline ends. There are 12 residues in the CDR3. The CDR3 DNA sequence: TGTGCCAGCAGCCAGGGAGAATATGGCTACACCTTC. Translating gives CASSQGEYGYTF.

The rearrangement links TRBV11-2 to TRBJ2-5, with D perhaps TRBD1 (6 bases). V lost 6 bases to trimming and J lost 2 bases, with 19 bases between them. The CDR3 extends over 16 amino acids. CDR1 is SGHAT, CDR2 FQNNGV, per germline. In DNA form, the CDR3 reads TGTGCCAGCAGTTCCGACCTCCAGGGGACACAAGAGACCCAGTACTTC. Translation gives CASSSDLQGTQETQYF.

J is TRBJ1-3 and V is TRBV9; D gene ambiguous. The CDR3 runs to 15 residues. Trimming shortened V by 4 bases and J by 3 bases, and 14 bases separated the two germline ends. Germline V CDR1 and CDR2: SGDLS, YYNGEE. CDR3 nucleotide sequence: TGTGCCAGCAGCCCACTCGCCGAGGGTGGAAACACCATATATTTT. This codes for CASSPLAEGGNTIYF.

V is TRBV5-1 and J is TRBJ1-5; D is unclear. Trimming took off 2 bases at V and 2 bases at J, with 5 bases between the two ends. The length of the CDR3 is 13 residues. Per germline, CDR1 SGHRS and CDR2 YFSETQ. CDR3 coding DNA: TGCGCCAGCAGCTTCGGGGGCAATCAGCCCCAGCATTTT. It encodes CASSFGGNQPQHF.

The rearrangement links TRBV6-5 to TRBJ2-7; 8 bases align to TRBD1. The CDR3 is made up of 13 amino acids. Trimming at V came to 6 bases and at J to 6 bases, leaving 7 bases not matched to a gene. The germline V gene has CDR1 MNHEY and CDR2 SVGAGI. CDR3: CASSPGQGGEQYF. CDR3 nucleotide sequence: TGTGCCAGCAGCCCAGGACAGGGCGGCGAGCAGTACTTC.

This chain links TRBV2 with TRBJ1-4, with D possibly matching TRBD1 (5 bases). Trimming cost V 4 bases and J 10 bases, with 16 bases left between them. The length of the CDR3 is 14 residues. Per germline, CDR1 SNHLY and CDR2 FYNNEI. CDR3 in DNA: TGTGCCAGCAGTGTAATGACAGAGGTCGGAAAACTGTTTTTT. Translating it yields CASSVMTEVGKLFF. Full variable domain (missing parts from reference TRBV2 and TRBJ1-4): EPEVTQTPSHQVTQMGQEVILRCVPISNHLYFYWYRQILGQKVEFLVSFYNNEISEKSEIFDDQFSVERPDGSNFTLKIRSTKLEDSAMYFCASSVMTEVGKLFFGSGTQLSVL.

The chain couples TRBV6-2 or TRBV6-3 to TRBJ2-5; 8 nucleotides line up with TRBD2. This CDR3 is built from 15 residues. Germline V gene data show CDR1 as MNHEY and CDR2 as SVGEGT. The trim removed 6 bases at V and 0 bases at J, leaving 6 bases unmatched. CDR3 nucleotide sequence: TGTGCCAGCAGCTTACTAGCGGAGAACCAAGAGACCCAGTACTTC. It encodes CASSLLAENQETQYF.

The rearrangement uses TRBV19 and TRBJ2-5; D perhaps matches TRBD1 (6 bases). The CDR3 runs to 15 residues. Germline V gives CDR1 LNHDA, CDR2 SQIVND (reference sequence). V was trimmed by 5 bases and J by 5 bases, leaving 18 bases between them. The DNA for the CDR3 is TGTGCCAGTAGTCCTAGGGACACCAGGGATGAGACCCAGTACTTC. This translates into CASSPRDTRDETQYF.

The J gene is TRBJ2-6, the V gene TRBV19, with a possible D match to TRBD1 (7 bases). The germline V gene has CDR1 LNHDA and CDR2 SQIVND (reference sequence). Trimming took off 5 bases at V and 0 bases at J, with 17 bases between the two ends. CDR3 length: 18 amino acids. Written as DNA, the CDR3 is TGTGCCAGTAGTGCTCACAGGGGAGGAAGCTCTGGGGCCAACGTCCTGACTTTC. Translating it yields CASSAHRGGSSGANVLTF.

The chain employs TRBV7-9 and TRBJ2-5; 7 positions match TRBD2. V dropped 0 bases and J dropped 4; count of bases not matched to a gene: 5. In germline, CDR1 is SEHNR, CDR2 FQNEAQ (reference sequence). The CDR3 length is 15 residues. The CDR3 DNA is TGTGCCAGCAGCTTAGCGGAGACTAGCAGAGAGACCCAGTACTTC. This sequence encodes CASSLAETSRETQYF.